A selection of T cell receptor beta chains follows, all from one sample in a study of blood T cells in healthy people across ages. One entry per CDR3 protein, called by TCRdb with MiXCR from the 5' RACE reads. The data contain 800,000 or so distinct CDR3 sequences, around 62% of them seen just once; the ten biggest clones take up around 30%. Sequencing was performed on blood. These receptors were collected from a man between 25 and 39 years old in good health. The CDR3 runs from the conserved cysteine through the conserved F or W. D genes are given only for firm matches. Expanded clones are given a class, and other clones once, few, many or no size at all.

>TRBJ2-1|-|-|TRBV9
CASSVDYPSSYNEQFF
TGTGCCAGCAGCGTGGACTACCCCTCCTCCTACAATGAGCAGTTCTTC
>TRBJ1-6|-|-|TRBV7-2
CASSFTGRDSPLHF
TGTGCCAGCAGCTTCACCGGGAGGGATTCACCCCTCCACTTT
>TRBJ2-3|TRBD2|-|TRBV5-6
CASSSRLAPDTQYF
TGTGCCAGCAGCTCTAGACTAGCTCCAGATACGCAGTATTTT
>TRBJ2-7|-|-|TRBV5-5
CASSLEGGQPGYNEQYF
TGTGCCAGCAGCTTGGAAGGGGGGCAGCCGGGTTACAACGAGCAGTACTTC
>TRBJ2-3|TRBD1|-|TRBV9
CASSDRGFTQYF
TGTGCCAGCAGCGACAGGGGCTTTACGCAGTATTTT
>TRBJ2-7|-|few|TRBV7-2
CASSLAGRRSRSEQYF
TGTGCCAGCAGCTTAGCGGGACGTCGATCACGGAGCGAGCAGTACTTC
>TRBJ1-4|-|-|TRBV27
CASSLVRDSEKLFF
TGTGCCAGCAGTTTAGTCAGGGATAGTGAAAAACTGTTTTTT
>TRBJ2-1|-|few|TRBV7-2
CASSAGSRQFF
TGTGCCAGCAGCGCCGGTAGTCGGCAGTTCTTC
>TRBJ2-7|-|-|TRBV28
CASSVSGVPSYEQYF
TGTGCCAGCAGTGTTTCGGGGGTTCCCTCCTACGAGCAGTACTTC
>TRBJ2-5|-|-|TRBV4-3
CASSREGAVWETQYF
TGCGCCAGCAGCCGGGAGGGGGCAGTTTGGGAGACCCAGTACTTC
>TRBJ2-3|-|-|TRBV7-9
CASSHQQGIHLTDTQYF
TGTGCCAGCAGCCACCAACAGGGAATCCACCTCACAGATACGCAGTATTTT
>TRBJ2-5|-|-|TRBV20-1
CSARGEQGIGETQYF
TGCAGTGCTAGGGGGGAACAGGGAATTGGAGAGACCCAGTACTTC